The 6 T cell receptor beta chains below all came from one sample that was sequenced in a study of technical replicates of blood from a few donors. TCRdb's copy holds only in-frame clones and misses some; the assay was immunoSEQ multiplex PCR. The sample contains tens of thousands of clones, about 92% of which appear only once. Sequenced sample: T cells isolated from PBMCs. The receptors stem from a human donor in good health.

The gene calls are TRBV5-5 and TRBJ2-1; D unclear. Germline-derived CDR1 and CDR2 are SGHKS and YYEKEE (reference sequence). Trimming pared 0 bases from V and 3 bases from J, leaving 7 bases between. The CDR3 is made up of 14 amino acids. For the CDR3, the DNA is TGTGCCAGCAGCTTGGAGCCCGGCTACAATGAGCAGTTCTTC. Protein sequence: CASSLEPGYNEQFF.

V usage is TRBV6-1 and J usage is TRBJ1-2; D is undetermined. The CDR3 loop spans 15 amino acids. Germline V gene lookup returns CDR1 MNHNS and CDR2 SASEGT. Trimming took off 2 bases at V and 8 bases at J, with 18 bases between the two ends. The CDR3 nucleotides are TGTGCCAGCAGTGAACCGTCATCCGGGGTGGAAGGCTACACCTTC. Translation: CASSEPSSGVEGYTF.

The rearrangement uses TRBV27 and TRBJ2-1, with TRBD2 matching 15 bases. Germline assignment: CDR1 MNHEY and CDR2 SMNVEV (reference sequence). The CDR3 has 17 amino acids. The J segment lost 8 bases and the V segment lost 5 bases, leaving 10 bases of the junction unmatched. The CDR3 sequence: CASSHHRRTSGRDEQFF. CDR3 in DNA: TGTGCCAGCAGTCACCACCGGCGGACTAGCGGGAGGGATGAGCAGTTCTTC.

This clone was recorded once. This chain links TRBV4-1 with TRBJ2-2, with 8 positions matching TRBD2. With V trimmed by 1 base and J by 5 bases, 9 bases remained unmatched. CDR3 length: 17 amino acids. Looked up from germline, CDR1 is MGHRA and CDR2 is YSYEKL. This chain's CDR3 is CASSQVGRIAGTGELFF. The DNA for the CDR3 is TGCGCCAGCAGCCAAGTGGGTAGGATAGCGGGAACCGGGGAGCTGTTTTTT.

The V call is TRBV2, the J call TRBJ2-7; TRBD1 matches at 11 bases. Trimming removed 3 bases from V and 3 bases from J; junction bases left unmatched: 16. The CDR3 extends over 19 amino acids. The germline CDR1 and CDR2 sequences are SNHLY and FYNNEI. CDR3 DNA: TGTGCCAGCAGTGATATTACTGGACAGGGGGCTTACTCCCTCTACGAGCAGTACTTC. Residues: CASSDITGQGAYSLYEQYF.

The CDR3 region has the DNA TGCAGCGTCGCCGAAACAACAGGGAAAGAGACCCAGTACTTC. Translation: CSVAETTGKETQYF. The chain employs TRBV29-1 and TRBJ2-5, with D possibly matching TRBD1 (6 bases). CDR1 is SQVTM, CDR2 ANQGSEA, per germline. Trimming took 6 bases from V and 3 from J, leaving 17 bases between them. This CDR3 is built from 14 residues.